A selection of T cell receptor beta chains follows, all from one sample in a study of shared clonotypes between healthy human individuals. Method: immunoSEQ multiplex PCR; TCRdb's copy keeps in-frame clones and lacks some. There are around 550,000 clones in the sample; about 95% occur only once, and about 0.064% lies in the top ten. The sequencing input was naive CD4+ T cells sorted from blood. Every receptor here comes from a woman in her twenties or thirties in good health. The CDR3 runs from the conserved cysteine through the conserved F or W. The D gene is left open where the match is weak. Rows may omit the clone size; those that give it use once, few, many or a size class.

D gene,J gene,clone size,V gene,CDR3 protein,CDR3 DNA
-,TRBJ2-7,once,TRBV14,CASSQDRQGYSYEQYF,TGTGCCAGCAGCCAAGATCGCCAGGGCTATTCCTACGAGCAGTACTTC
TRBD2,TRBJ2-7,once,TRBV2,CASLLAGNEQYF,TGTGCCAGCCTCCTAGCGGGGAACGAGCAGTACTTC
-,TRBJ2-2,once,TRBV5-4,CASSLAGNTGELFF,TGTGCCAGCAGCTTGGCAGGGAACACCGGGGAGCTGTTTTTT
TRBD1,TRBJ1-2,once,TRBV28,CASRSRDRQIRYGYTF,TGTGCCAGCAGATCTCGGGACAGGCAGATTCGCTATGGCTACACCTTC
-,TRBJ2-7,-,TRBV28,CASRTGSPYEQYF,TGTGCCAGCAGAACGGGGAGCCCCTACGAGCAGTACTTC
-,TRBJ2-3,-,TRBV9,CASSVFADTQYF,TGTGCCAGCAGCGTATTTGCGGATACGCAGTATTTT
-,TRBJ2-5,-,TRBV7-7,CASSLSVQETQYF,TGTGCCAGCAGCCTATCAGTGCAAGAGACCCAGTACTTC
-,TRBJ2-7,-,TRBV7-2,CASRAWLAGNEQYF,TGTGCCAGCAGGGCCTGGCTAGCCGGTAACGAGCAGTACTTC
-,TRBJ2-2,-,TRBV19,CASSPFPSGPHGELFF,TGTGCCAGTAGTCCCTTCCCCAGCGGCCCTCACGGGGAGCTGTTTTTT
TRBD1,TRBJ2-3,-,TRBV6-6,CASSTGTGGTDTQYF,TGTGCCAGCAGTACCGGGACAGGGGGCACAGATACGCAGTATTTT
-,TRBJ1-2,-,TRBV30,CAWSRDGSYGYTF,TGTGCCTGGAGTCGGGACGGATCCTATGGCTACACCTTC
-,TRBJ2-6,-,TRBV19,CASSALVGRGVSGANVLTF,TGTGCCAGTAGTGCTCTCGTTGGGCGAGGGGTGTCTGGGGCCAACGTCCTGACTTTC
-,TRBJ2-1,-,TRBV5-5,CASRWGAQTETSNEQFF,TGTGCCAGCAGGTGGGGGGCCCAAACAGAAACATCCAATGAGCAGTTCTTC
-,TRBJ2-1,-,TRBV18,CASSHAGDGEQFF,TGTGCCAGCTCGCACGCCGGAGACGGTGAGCAGTTCTTC
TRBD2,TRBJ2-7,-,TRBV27,CASSLVSGKLTVEQYF,TGTGCCAGCAGTTTGGTCAGCGGGAAATTAACGGTCGAGCAGTACTTC
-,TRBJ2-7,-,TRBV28,CASSLYSYEQYF,TGTGCCAGCAGTTTATATTCCTACGAGCAGTACTTC
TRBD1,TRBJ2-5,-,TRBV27,CASSPGTAYGTQYF,TGTGCCAGCAGCCCTGGGACAGCATACGGGACCCAGTACTTC
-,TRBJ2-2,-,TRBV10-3,CAISEEENTGELFF,TGTGCCATCAGTGAGGAGGAAAACACCGGGGAGCTGTTTTTT
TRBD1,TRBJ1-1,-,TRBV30,CAWSYGTVNTEAFF,TGTGCCTGGAGCTATGGGACAGTTAACACTGAAGCTTTCTTT
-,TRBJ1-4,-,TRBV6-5,CASRGQINEKLFF,TGTGCCAGCAGAGGACAGATTAATGAAAAACTGTTTTTT
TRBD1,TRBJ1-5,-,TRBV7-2,CASSIGPPGGHQPQHF,TGTGCCAGCAGCATAGGGCCCCCAGGGGGCCATCAGCCCCAGCATTTT
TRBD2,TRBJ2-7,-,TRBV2,CASSEDPAGGYEQYF,TGTGCCAGCAGTGAAGACCCAGCGGGAGGCTACGAGCAGTACTTC
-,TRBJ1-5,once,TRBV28,CASSFGGSSNQPQHF,TGTGCCAGCAGTTTTGGGGGGAGTAGCAATCAGCCCCAGCATTTT
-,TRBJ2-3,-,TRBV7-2,CASSARTGKTSTDTQYF,TGTGCCAGCAGCGCGAGGACTGGGAAGACTAGCACAGATACGCAGTATTTT
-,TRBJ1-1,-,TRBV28,CASSVTQDWVEEAFF,TGTGCCAGCAGTGTAACCCAGGACTGGGTGGAAGAAGCTTTCTTT
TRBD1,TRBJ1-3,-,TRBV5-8,CASSYDRGPGNTIYF,TGTGCCAGCAGCTATGACAGGGGTCCTGGAAACACCATATATTTT
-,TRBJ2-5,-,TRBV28,CASSLRTYLETQYF,TGTGCCAGCAGCCTGAGGACTTATTTGGAGACCCAGTACTTC
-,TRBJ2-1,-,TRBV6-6,CASSYVGGLSYNEQFF,TGTGCCAGCAGTTACGTCGGGGGCCTCTCCTACAATGAGCAGTTCTTC
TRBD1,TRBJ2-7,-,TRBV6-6,CASRRDRGRGEQYF,TGTGCCAGCAGGAGGGACAGGGGGCGAGGAGAGCAGTACTTC
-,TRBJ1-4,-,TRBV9,CASSASPGPENEKLFF,TGTGCCAGCAGCGCCTCCCCGGGACCGGAAAATGAAAAACTGTTTTTT
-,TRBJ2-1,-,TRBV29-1,CSVASVNEQFF,TGCAGCGTTGCAAGCGTTAATGAGCAGTTCTTC
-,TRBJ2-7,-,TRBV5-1,CASSLDGQAYEQYF,TGCGCCAGCAGCTTGGACGGGCAGGCCTACGAGCAGTACTTC
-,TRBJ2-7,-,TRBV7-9,CASSLTGPYYEQYF,TGTGCCAGCAGCTTAACAGGGCCCTACTACGAGCAGTACTTC
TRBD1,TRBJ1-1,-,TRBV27,CASSATFRGRDTEAFF,TGTGCCAGCAGTGCCACCTTTAGGGGGCGGGACACTGAAGCTTTCTTT